Reported below is one T cell receptor (beta chain). The antigen is unknown. The CDR3 loop spans 17 amino acids. V trimming: 2 bases; J trimming: 3 bases; junction bases outside the gene matches: 11. The germline V gene encodes CDR1 LGHNA and CDR2 YSLEER. One entry per CDR3 protein, called by TCRdb with MiXCR from the 5' RACE reads. The profile shows about 310,000 distinct CDR3 sequences, around 3.6% of them singletons. This record comes from a study of T cells after yellow fever vaccination. Study-wide context: The SMART-Seq v4 Ultra Low Input method served to prepare the low-cell-number fractions. General study points: A large majority of primary-vaccination clones showed up again after the booster (around 96% CD4, 75% to 90% CD8).

The source is a man aged 18 to 29 who received the YFV17D yellow fever vaccine. The V call is TRBV4-3, the J call TRBJ2-3; 7 nucleotides line up with TRBD1. Material: PBMCs, obtained on the day of the yellow fever booster vaccination. CDR3 bases: TGCGCCAGCAGCCAACCTACAGGGGCTCTAATGACAGATACGCAGTATTTT. Encoded protein: CASSQPTGALMTDTQYF.